The 18 T cell receptor beta chains listed next were all sequenced from one sample in a study of blood T cell repertoires in COVID-19. The protocol was immunoSEQ multiplex PCR, while the TCRdb copy is restricted to in-frame clones and leaves out a portion. Of about 150,000 clones detected, about nine tenths appear once; the ten largest clones hold approximately 4.5%. The sample consisted of PBMCs or T cells enriched from blood (not recorded which). These receptor sequences come from a man aged 50-60 years who had recovered from COVID-19.

The genes are TRBV7-3 and TRBJ1-1, with 7 bases fitting TRBD1. The CDR3 covers 13 residues. V shed 4 bases and J 7 bases; nucleotides not matched to a gene: 6. Germline loops: CDR1 SGHTA, CDR2 FQGTGA. The CDR3 DNA reads as TGTGCCAGCAGCTCACTTGGGGACAGTGAAGCTTTCTTT. Translated: CASSSLGDSEAFF. Complete variable domain (other parts from reference TRBV7-3 and TRBJ1-1): GAGVSQTPSNKVTEKGKYVELRCDPISGHTALYWYRQSLGQGPEFLIYFQGTGAADDSGLPNDRFFAVRPEGSVSTLKIQRTERGDSAVYLCASSSLGDSEAFFGQGTRLTVV.

The sample holds one count of this clone. The chain is built from TRBV11-3 and TRBJ1-1, with unresolved D. The CDR3 runs 14 residues. With 1 base removed from V and 1 base from J, the gap between germline ends came to 7 bases. Germline V gene lookup returns CDR1 SGHNT and CDR2 YENEEA. CDR3 amino acids: CASSLGQSNTEAFF. The CDR3 DNA reads as TGTGCCAGCAGCTTAGGCCAGTCGAACACTGAAGCTTTCTTT.

The V gene is TRBV5-1, the J gene TRBJ1-2; a weak D match, TRBD1 (6 bases). The CDR3 runs 15 residues. Germline V gives CDR1 SGHRS, CDR2 YFSETQ. V dropped 4 bases and J dropped 0 bases, with 13 bases sitting between them. In nucleotides, the CDR3 is TGCGCCAGCAGCCCCAGGACAGATTCTAACTATGGCTACACCTTC. The encoded protein is CASSPRTDSNYGYTF. The whole variable domain, remainder taken from reference TRBV5-1 and TRBJ1-2, is KAGVTQTPRYLIKTRGQQVTLSCSPISGHRSVSWYQQTPGQGLQFLFEYFSETQRNKGNFPGRFSGRQFSNSRSEMNVSTLELGDSALYLCASSPRTDSNYGYTFGSGTRLTVV.

In DNA, the CDR3 is TGTGCCAGCAGCCCAGGGGAACAGGGGGCGATCCGCTACGAGCAGTACTTC. The encoded protein is CASSPGEQGAIRYEQYF. This chain links TRBV28 with TRBJ2-7; 9 bases align to TRBD1. The CDR3 runs to 17 residues. V shed 6 bases and J 3 bases; nucleotides not matched to a gene: 15. Germline V gene lookup returns CDR1 MDHEN and CDR2 SYDVKM.

The chain employs TRBV5-6 and TRBJ2-7; 10 nucleotides agree with TRBD2. The CDR3 covers 16 residues. Looked up from germline, CDR1 is SGHDT and CDR2 is YYEEEE. Losses at the gene ends were 2 bases for V and 7 bases for J; bases not matched to a gene: 12. The CDR3 is CASSFVSGTSVREQYF. In nucleotides, the CDR3 is TGTGCCAGCAGCTTTGTGTCCGGGACTAGCGTACGGGAGCAGTACTTC.

In DNA, the CDR3 is TGTGCCAGCAGCTTGGGGCTCAGAAACTATGGCTACACCTTC. Its protein product is CASSLGLRNYGYTF. The chain carries TRBV5-5 and TRBJ1-2; D is unresolved. Trimming pared 0 bases from V and 2 bases from J, leaving 8 bases between. Germline CDR1 is SGHKS and CDR2 is YYEKEE (reference sequence). The CDR3 is 14 amino acids.

The chain couples TRBV3-1 (or the pseudogene TRBV3-2) to TRBJ2-7; 9 bases map to TRBD1. The ends lost 1 base at V and 1 base at J; junction bases unmatched: 2. From germline, CDR1 is LGHDT and CDR2 YNNKEL (reference sequence). The CDR3 is 15 residues long. CDR3: CASSQAGTGSYEQYF. In DNA form, the CDR3 reads TGTGCCAGCAGCCAAGCCGGGACAGGGTCCTACGAGCAGTACTTC.

This chain uses TRBV4-3 with TRBJ2-5, with TRBD1 matching 9 bases. The CDR3 extends over 17 amino acids. V was pared by 3 bases and J by 0 bases, with 8 bases of the junction left unmatched. Per germline, CDR1 LGHNA and CDR2 YSLEER. The CDR3 bases are TGCGCCAGCAGCCACCTCACCGGGACAGGGTACCAAGAGACCCAGTACTTC. It specifies CASSHLTGTGYQETQYF.

The gene calls are TRBV7-2 and TRBJ1-2; tentatively, D is TRBD1 (6 bases). This CDR3 has 13 residues. Trimming pared 2 bases from V and 5 bases from J, leaving 9 bases between. The germline V gene has CDR1 SGHTA and CDR2 FQGNSA. Here the CDR3 DNA reads TGTGCCAGCAGCTTAAGACAGGAGTATGGCTACACCTTC. Protein sequence: CASSLRQEYGYTF.

Comment on this clone: Sequence at one end of the junction differs from germline and may be a read error. The chain has TRBV27 and TRBJ1-6; D gene unclear. The CDR3 loop spans 9 amino acids. Germline V lookup: CDR1 MNHEY, CDR2 SMNVEV (reference sequence). DNA of the CDR3: TGTGCCAGCAGTTCAACCCTCCACTTT. As protein: CASSSTLHF.

The chain joins TRBV30 to TRBJ1-5; TRBD1 is a possible D gene (6 bases). Germline assignment: CDR1 GTSNPN and CDR2 SVGIG (reference sequence). V was cut by 7 bases and J by 3 bases, with 13 bases left in between. This CDR3 contains 13 residues. The CDR3 nucleotides are TGTGCCTCCGCGTTGGGGGCCAATCAGCCCCAGCATTTT. Translated: CASALGANQPQHF.

The rearrangement uses TRBV5-1 and TRBJ1-5; 9 bases map to TRBD1. The CDR3 has 15 residues. Germline CDR1 is SGHRS and CDR2 is YFSETQ. J lost 5 bases, V lost 1 base, and 4 bases had no gene match. The CDR3 bases are TGCGCCAGCAGCTTGATGGGACAGGGCGATCAGCCCCAGCATTTT. Translating it yields CASSLMGQGDQPQHF.

The V and J genes are TRBV28 and TRBJ2-7, with 14 bases that match TRBD2. The CDR3 is 16 residues long. Per germline, CDR1 MDHEN and CDR2 SYDVKM. J was trimmed by 3 bases and V by 5 bases; bases with no gene match: 6. The CDR3 region is CASSARTSGRYYEQYF. CDR3 DNA: TGTGCCAGCAGTGCACGGACTAGCGGGAGGTACTACGAGCAGTACTTC.

The chain combines TRBV7-9 with TRBJ2-7; 13 bases map to TRBD2. Germline V CDR1 and CDR2: SEHNR, FQNEAQ (reference sequence). This CDR3 comprises 14 residues. J was trimmed by 10 bases and V by 5 bases; bases with no gene match: 8. The CDR3 coding sequence is TGTGCCAGCAGCCCTCGACTAGCGGGAGGCCTTCAGTACTTC. This codes for CASSPRLAGGLQYF.

The chain carries TRBV7-2 and TRBJ2-3; TRBD2 agrees at 11 bases. The germline V gene encodes CDR1 SGHTA and CDR2 FQGNSA. This CDR3 has 16 residues. Germline trimming cut 4 bases from V and 3 bases from J; bases unmatched to any gene: 6. The DNA for the CDR3 is TGTGCCAGCAGCTCCGGGACTAGCGGAACAACAGATACGCAGTATTTT. Its protein is CASSSGTSGTTDTQYF.

The chain couples TRBV30 to TRBJ2-7, with 8 nucleotides matching TRBD1. V lost 6 bases, J lost 5 bases, and 9 bases stayed unmatched. The germline V gene has CDR1 GTSNPN and CDR2 SVGIG (reference sequence). The CDR3 length is 13 residues. The CDR3 nucleotides are TGTGCCTGCGTTGTACAGGGGGATGACGAGCAGTACTTC. Encoded protein: CACVVQGDDEQYF.

The chain employs TRBV13 and TRBJ1-3; tentatively, D is TRBD1 (5 bases). The CDR3 totals 16 residues. Germline V gene lookup returns CDR1 PRHDT and CDR2 FYEKMQ (reference sequence). Trimming pared 3 bases from V and 1 base from J, leaving 13 bases between. CDR3 region: CASSFWGGGSGNTIYF. As DNA, the CDR3 is TGTGCCAGCAGCTTCTGGGGGGGAGGGTCTGGAAACACCATATATTTT.

This chain links TRBV11-2 with TRBJ2-5, with D possibly being TRBD2 (5 bases). V was pared by 5 bases and J by 5 bases, with 18 bases between. The CDR3 consists of 15 residues. Germline V gives CDR1 SGHAT, CDR2 FQNNGV. CDR3 residues: CASSVKPRDGETQYF. CDR3 in DNA: TGTGCCAGCAGCGTTAAGCCCCGGGATGGGGAGACCCAGTACTTC.